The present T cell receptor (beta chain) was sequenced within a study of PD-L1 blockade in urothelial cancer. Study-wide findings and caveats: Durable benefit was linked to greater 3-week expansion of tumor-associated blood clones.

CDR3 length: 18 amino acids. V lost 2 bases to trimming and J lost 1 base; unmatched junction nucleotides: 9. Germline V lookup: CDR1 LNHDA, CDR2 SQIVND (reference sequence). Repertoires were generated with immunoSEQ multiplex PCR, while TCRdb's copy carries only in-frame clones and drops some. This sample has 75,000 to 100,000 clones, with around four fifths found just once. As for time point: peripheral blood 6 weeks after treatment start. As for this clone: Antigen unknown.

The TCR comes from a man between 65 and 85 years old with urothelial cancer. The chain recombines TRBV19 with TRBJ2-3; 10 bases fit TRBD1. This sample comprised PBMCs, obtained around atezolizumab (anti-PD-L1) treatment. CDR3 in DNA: TGTGCCAGTAGTATACGGGTCGGGACAGGGGTCGGCACAGATACGCAGTATTTT. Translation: CASSIRVGTGVGTDTQYF.